Following are 29 T cell receptor beta chains from one sample sequenced in a study of shared clonotypes between healthy human individuals (dated by TCRdb to the early 2020s). To prepare the library, the immunoSEQ multiplex PCR assay was applied. In its TCRdb copy, this immuneACCESS table keeps in-frame sequences only and misses some clones. Where compared with another copy, unresolved V genes explain less than half of these, and the others have no known cause. The sample profile shows more than 850,000 clones; 75% to 80% of them were found once. The ten most abundant clones make up more than 0.45% of the sample. The sample consisted of memory CD4+ T cells from PBMCs. This specimen's cell subset or site label, per the study, means: CD45RA-negative fraction. These receptors were collected from a man younger than 30 in good health. Some clones in this sample may be carry-over from other donors' samples.

The chain uses TRBV10-3 and TRBJ1-1, with D unresolved. The ends were cut back, 0 bases at V and 10 bases at J, with 21 bases in the middle. Germline V gives CDR1 ENHRY, CDR2 SYGVKD. This CDR3 has 16 residues. For the CDR3, the DNA is TGTGCCATCAGTGAGTCTACACGGACCGGACTGCCAATAGCTTTCTTT. Its translation: CAISESTRTGLPIAFF.

The chain recombines TRBV2 with TRBJ1-2, with 8 positions matching TRBD1. Looked up from germline, CDR1 is SNHLY and CDR2 is FYNNEI. The CDR3 has 12 residues. J lost 8 bases, V lost 6 bases, and 5 bases had no gene match. CDR3 sequence (DNA): TGTGCCAGCAGGATGGACAGGGAAGGCTACACCTTC. It codes for CASRMDREGYTF.

CDR3 in amino acids: CASSSDRGKLFF. DNA of the CDR3: TGTGCCAGCTCCAGCGACAGGGGAAAACTGTTTTTT. This rearrangement joins TRBV25-1 to TRBJ1-4; TRBD1 matches 8 bases. Germline CDR1 MGHDK, CDR2 SYGVNS. The ends lost 8 bases at V and 10 bases at J; junction bases unmatched: 6. This CDR3 comprises 12 residues.

V is TRBV18 and J is TRBJ2-2; D gene ambiguous. Trimming pared 3 bases from V and 6 bases from J, leaving 14 bases between. Germline V gives CDR1 KGHSH, CDR2 LQKENI. This CDR3 spans 15 amino acids. CDR3 residues: CASSPGSPRAGELFF. The DNA of the CDR3 is TGTGCCAGCTCACCGGGCTCACCACGGGCCGGGGAGCTGTTTTTT.

This clone was picked up one time. The CDR3 region has the DNA TGTGCCAGCAGTACAGGGGGGGATACGCAGTATTTT. This translates into CASSTGGDTQYF. V gene TRBV7-3 combines with J gene TRBJ2-3, with 8 bases identical to TRBD1. The germline CDR1 and CDR2 sequences are SGHTA and FQGTGA. Losses at the gene ends were 6 bases for V and 6 bases for J; bases not matched to a gene: 2. The CDR3 spans 12 residues.

The J gene is TRBJ2-1, the V gene TRBV28; D unresolved. Germline CDR1 is MDHEN and CDR2 is SYDVKM. The CDR3 totals 15 residues. V was cut by 1 base and J by 5 bases, with 12 bases left in between. As DNA, the CDR3 is TGTGCCAGCAGTTTATTTGGATCCGGAGACAATGAGCAGTTCTTC. Residues: CASSLFGSGDNEQFF.

Note on this clone: This sequence may be a read error, since a much larger clone differs from it by one base. Other DNA sequences from this sample encode an identical CDR3 as well. This chain links TRBV5-6 with TRBJ2-7; no clear D gene. Trimming left V 3 bases short and J 2 bases short, with 3 bases between. The CDR3 consists of 11 residues. Per the germline V gene, CDR1 is SGHDT and CDR2 is YYEEEE. The CDR3: CASSSAYEQYF. In DNA form, the CDR3 reads TGTGCCAGCAGCTCCGCCTACGAGCAGTACTTC.

In the case of this clone: The same CDR3 also results from other DNA sequences found in this sample. V is TRBV5-1 and J is TRBJ2-5, with a tentative D call TRBD1 (6 bases). Germline V CDR1 and CDR2: SGHRS, YFSETQ. With 4 bases removed from V and 4 bases from J, the gap between germline ends came to 8 bases. The CDR3 runs to 12 residues. Written as DNA, the CDR3 is TGCGCCAGCAGCGTCAGGGGAGAGACCCAGTACTTC. It encodes CASSVRGETQYF.

This chain uses TRBV5-1 with TRBJ1-5, with 7 nucleotides matching TRBD1. The CDR3 contains 15 residues. The germline CDR1 and CDR2 sequences are SGHRS and YFSETQ. Trimming removed 4 bases from V and 4 bases from J; junction bases left unmatched: 8. CDR3 residues: CASSERDSLNQPQHF. CDR3 DNA: TGCGCCAGCAGCGAACGGGACAGCTTAAATCAGCCCCAGCATTTT.

This clone was counted many times. The chain is built from TRBV5-1 and TRBJ1-4, with a weak D call TRBD1 (6 bases). With 1 base removed from V and 7 bases from J, the gap between germline ends came to 14 bases. CDR1 and CDR2 (germline): SGHRS, YFSETQ. This CDR3 contains 15 residues. The CDR3 DNA reads as TGCGCCAGCAGCTTGAGTTCAGGGGACGGTGAAAAACTGTTTTTT. Its translation is CASSLSSGDGEKLFF.

This clone showed up just a few times. The chain recombines TRBV27 with TRBJ2-2; unclear D gene. Trimming removed 6 bases at V and 1 base at J, with 15 bases between. Per germline, CDR1 MNHEY and CDR2 SMNVEV (reference sequence). The CDR3 is 16 amino acids. CDR3 region: CASSPFRQQNTGELFF. The CDR3 bases are TGTGCCAGCAGCCCCTTCCGGCAGCAGAACACCGGGGAGCTGTTTTTT.

Comment on this clone: Other DNA sequences from this sample encode an identical CDR3 as well. The V and J genes are TRBV5-4 and TRBJ2-7; either TRBD1 or TRBD2 may supply D (5 bases each). V gave up 4 bases and J gave up 6 bases, with 11 bases separating them. Germline CDR1 reads SGHNT; CDR2 reads YYREEE (reference sequence). The length of the CDR3 is 12 residues. The CDR3 is CASSPGGGEQYF. The CDR3 DNA reads as TGTGCCAGCAGCCCAGGTGGGGGCGAGCAGTACTTC.

The genes are TRBV18 and TRBJ2-3; possible D gene TRBD2, 6 bases. The CDR3 extends over 14 amino acids. Germline-derived CDR1 and CDR2 are KGHSH and LQKENI. V lost 6 bases and J lost 5, with 15 bases in between. The CDR3 DNA sequence: TGTGCCAGCTCCGCTAGCGTTGTTAGAGATACGCAGTATTTT. Its translation: CASSASVVRDTQYF.

This chain connects TRBV6-5 to TRBJ1-2, with TRBD1 matching over 7 bases. Trimming at V came to 2 bases and at J to 8 bases, leaving 5 bases not matched to a gene. The germline V gene has CDR1 MNHEY and CDR2 SVGAGI. This CDR3 region has 13 residues. The CDR3 DNA is TGTGCCAGCAGTTACCCCGACAGGGCCGGCTACACCTTC. Translating it yields CASSYPDRAGYTF.

The sample holds a few counts of this clone. The rearrangement joins TRBV29-1 to TRBJ2-7, with D perhaps TRBD1 (6 bases). Germline CDR1 SQVTM, CDR2 ANQGSEA. The V gene lost 5 bases and the J gene lost 2 bases, with 13 bases spanning the gap. The CDR3 is made up of 13 amino acids. The CDR3, as DNA: TGCAGCGTTTCCTCGACAGGTACCTACGAGCAGTACTTC. Translated: CSVSSTGTYEQYF.

The chain is built from TRBV5-1 and TRBJ2-5; 12 nucleotides align to TRBD2. The CDR3 loop spans 16 amino acids. V shed 5 bases, J shed 4 bases, and the junction held 9 bases outside the gene matches. Germline CDR1 and CDR2: SGHRS and YFSETQ. The DNA of the CDR3 is TGCGCCAGCAGACGAATACCGGGACTAGCGGGAGAGACCCAGTACTTC. It is translated as CASRRIPGLAGETQYF.

The table lists this clone with a few counts. Other DNA sequences in this sample translate to the same CDR3. The CDR3 region has the DNA TGTGCCAGCAGCCTTACTAGCGGCTCCTACAATGAGCAGTTCTTC. As protein: CASSLTSGSYNEQFF. This sequence joins TRBV13 and TRBJ2-1, with 8 bases that match TRBD2. Germline V lookup: CDR1 PRHDT, CDR2 FYEKMQ (reference sequence). With 5 bases clipped from V and 0 bases from J, the junction kept 3 bases outside the gene matches. The CDR3 is 15 amino acids.

The V and J genes are TRBV7-9 and TRBJ1-5; the D is unclear. V gave up 4 bases and J gave up 4 bases, with 8 bases separating them. The CDR3 length is 13 residues. Germline V gives CDR1 SEHNR, CDR2 FQNEAQ (reference sequence). The CDR3 bases are TGTGCCAGCAGCTCGCAGATTAATCAGCCCCAGCATTTT. Its translation is CASSSQINQPQHF.

V and J are TRBV28 and TRBJ1-3, with unresolved D. The germline gives CDR1 MDHEN, CDR2 SYDVKM. V shed 5 bases and J shed 2 bases, with 19 bases lying between them. The CDR3 has 17 residues. CDR3 loop: CASSPPLFQRTGNTIYF. Here the CDR3 DNA reads TGTGCCAGCAGTCCCCCCCTCTTCCAAAGGACTGGAAACACCATATATTTT.

The chain couples TRBV6-1 to TRBJ1-2; weak D call: TRBD1 (5 bases). The CDR3 contains 13 residues. Germline V gene sequence: CDR1 MNHNS, CDR2 SASEGT. Trimming cost V 4 bases and J 4 bases, with 10 bases left between them. CDR3 nucleotide sequence: TGTGCCAGCAGTGGGGACGGCCTCTATGGCTACACCTTC. This sequence encodes CASSGDGLYGYTF.

The chain carries TRBV5-1 and TRBJ2-6, with TRBD1 matching over 9 bases. The CDR3 extends over 16 amino acids. V shed 4 bases, J shed 2 bases, and the junction held 4 bases outside the gene matches. The germline gives CDR1 SGHRS, CDR2 YFSETQ. CDR3 region: CASSQTGGAGANVLTF. Written as DNA, the CDR3 is TGCGCCAGCAGCCAGACAGGGGGAGCTGGGGCCAACGTCCTGACTTTC.

The chain recombines TRBV28 with TRBJ2-6; TRBD1 might be the D (5 bases). The CDR3 totals 17 residues. Trimming left V 2 bases short and J 4 bases short, with 15 bases between. CDR1 MDHEN and CDR2 SYDVKM come from the germline V gene. DNA of the CDR3: TGTGCCAGCAGTTTAAATCAGGGTAAGGCCGGGGCCAACGTCCTGACTTTC. Translating it yields CASSLNQGKAGANVLTF. Supplemented by reference TRBV28 and TRBJ2-6, the full variable domain reads DVKVTQSSRYLVKRTGEKVFLECVQDMDHENMFWYRQDPGLGLRLIYFSYDVKMKEKGDIPEGYSVSREKKERFSLILESASTNQTSMYLCASSLNQGKAGANVLTFGAGSRLTVL.

The chain carries TRBV7-8 and TRBJ2-5, with D hard to call. The germline CDR1 and CDR2 sequences are SGHVS and FQNEAQ. V lost 4 bases and J lost 5, with 11 bases in between. The CDR3 sequence is 13 residues long. The CDR3 loop is CASSSDPRETQYF. The DNA of the CDR3 is TGTGCCAGCAGCTCGGACCCAAGGGAGACCCAGTACTTC.

The J gene is TRBJ1-5, the V gene TRBV18; 7 nucleotides match TRBD1. The junction had 6 bases not matched to a gene; V was cut back by 8 bases and J by 5 bases. Germline V gives CDR1 KGHSH, CDR2 LQKENI. The CDR3 has 13 amino acids. CDR3 sequence: CASAWTGYQPQHF. CDR3 nucleotides: TGTGCCAGCGCCTGGACAGGTTATCAGCCCCAGCATTTT.

The genes are TRBV13 and TRBJ2-7, with D maybe TRBD2 (6 bases). The CDR3 loop spans 12 amino acids. V dropped 7 bases and J dropped 7 bases, with 14 bases sitting between them. The germline V gene encodes CDR1 PRHDT and CDR2 FYEKMQ (reference sequence). The CDR3 is CASMMRGWEQYF. The DNA of the CDR3 is TGTGCCAGCATGATGCGGGGTTGGGAGCAGTACTTC.

The chain joins TRBV27 to TRBJ1-1; D is unresolved. CDR3 length: 13 amino acids. Looked up from germline, CDR1 is MNHEY and CDR2 is SMNVEV (reference sequence). Trimming cost V 2 bases and J 5 bases, with 9 bases left between them. CDR3 loop: CASSLMVSTEAFF. CDR3 sequence (DNA): TGTGCCAGCAGTTTAATGGTCTCTACTGAAGCTTTCTTT.

The rearrangement uses TRBV18 and TRBJ2-1; D might be TRBD2 (6 bases). The germline gives CDR1 KGHSH, CDR2 LQKENI. Between the trimmed V and J ends, which lost 4 bases and 2 bases, there was a span of 12 bases. The CDR3 has 15 residues. This chain's CDR3 is CASSHGRLPYNEQFF. The DNA of the CDR3 is TGTGCCAGCTCACACGGGAGACTGCCCTACAATGAGCAGTTCTTC.

This chain links TRBV6-1 with TRBJ1-5, with a weak D call TRBD1 (5 bases). CDR3 length: 14 residues. The V end lost 7 bases, the J end lost 5 bases, and 15 bases lay between the germline ends. CDR1 and CDR2 from the germline V gene are MNHNS and SASEGT. CDR3 nucleotide sequence: TGTGCCAGCATTATGTCAGGGATAGATCAGCCCCAGCATTTT. Residues: CASIMSGIDQPQHF.

This sequence joins TRBV7-6 and TRBJ1-2; 8 nucleotides agree with TRBD1. Germline trimming cut 5 bases from V and 5 bases from J; bases unmatched to any gene: 4. The CDR3 has 13 residues. CDR1 is SGHVS and CDR2 is FNYEAQ in the germline V gene. In nucleotides, the CDR3 is TGTGCCAGCAGCACGCGACAGGGGTATGGCTACACCTTC. Its protein product is CASSTRQGYGYTF.